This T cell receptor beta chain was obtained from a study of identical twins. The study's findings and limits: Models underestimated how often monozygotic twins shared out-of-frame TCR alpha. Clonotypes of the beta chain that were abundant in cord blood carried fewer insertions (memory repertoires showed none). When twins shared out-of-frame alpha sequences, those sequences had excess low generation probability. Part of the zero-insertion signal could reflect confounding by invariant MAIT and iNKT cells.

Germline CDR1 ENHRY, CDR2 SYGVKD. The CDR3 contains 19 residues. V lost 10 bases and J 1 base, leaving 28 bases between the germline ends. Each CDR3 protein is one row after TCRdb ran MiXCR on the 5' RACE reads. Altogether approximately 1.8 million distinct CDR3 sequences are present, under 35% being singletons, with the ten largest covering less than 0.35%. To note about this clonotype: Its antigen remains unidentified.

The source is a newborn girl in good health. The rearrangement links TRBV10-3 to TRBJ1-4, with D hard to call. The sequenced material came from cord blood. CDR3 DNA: TGTGCCACCAGCCCCAAAGAAGCGCAGCTGATCGGAACTAATGAAAAACTGTTTTTT. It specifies CATSPKEAQLIGTNEKLFF.